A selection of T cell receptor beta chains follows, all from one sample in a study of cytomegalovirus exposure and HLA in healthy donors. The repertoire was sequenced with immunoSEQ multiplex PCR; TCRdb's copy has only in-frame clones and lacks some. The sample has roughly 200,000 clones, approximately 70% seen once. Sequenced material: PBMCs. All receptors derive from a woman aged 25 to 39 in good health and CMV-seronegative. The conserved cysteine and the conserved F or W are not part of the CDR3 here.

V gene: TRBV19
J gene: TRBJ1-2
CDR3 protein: ASSISTETGYT

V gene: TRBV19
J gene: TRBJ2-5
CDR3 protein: ASSTPGLAEQETQY

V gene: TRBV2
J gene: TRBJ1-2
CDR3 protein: ASSGRDRERGNYGYT

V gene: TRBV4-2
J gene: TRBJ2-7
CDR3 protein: ASSPTLSGGYSYEQY

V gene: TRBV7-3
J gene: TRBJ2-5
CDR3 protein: ASSLRQGRETQY

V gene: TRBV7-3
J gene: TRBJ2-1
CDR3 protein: ASRRTGGSPSSYNEQF

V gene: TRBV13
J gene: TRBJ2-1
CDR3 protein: ASSLLQGGKGNEQF

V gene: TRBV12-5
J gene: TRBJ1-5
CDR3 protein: ASGIQGNDNQPQH

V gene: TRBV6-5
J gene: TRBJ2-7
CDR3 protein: ASSQSRVHYEQY

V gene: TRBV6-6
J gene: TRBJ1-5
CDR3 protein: ASSTPGDGNQPQH

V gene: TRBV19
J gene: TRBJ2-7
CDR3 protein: ASSIGGQGYEQY

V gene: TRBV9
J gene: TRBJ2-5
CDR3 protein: ASSVMSQETQY

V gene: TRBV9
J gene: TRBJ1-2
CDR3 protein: ASSVAREGYGYT

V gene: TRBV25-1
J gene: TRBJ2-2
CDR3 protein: ASSDDSTNTGELF

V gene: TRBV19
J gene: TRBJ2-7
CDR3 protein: ASSIVFRDTTYEQY

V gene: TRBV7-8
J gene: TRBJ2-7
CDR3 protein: ASSLAGRRNEQY

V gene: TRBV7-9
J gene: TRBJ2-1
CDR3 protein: ASSLGYGEQF

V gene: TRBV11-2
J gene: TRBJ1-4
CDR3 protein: ASSFPSILTNEKLF

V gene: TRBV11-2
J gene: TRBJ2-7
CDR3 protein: ASSSDRGHEQY

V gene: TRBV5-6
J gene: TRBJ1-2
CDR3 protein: ASSPFGNYGYT

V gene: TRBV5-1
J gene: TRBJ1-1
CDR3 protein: ASSLSGFGTEAF